The T cell receptor (beta chain) under discussion was sequenced for a study of OX40 agonist ivuxolimab in advanced cancers. The wider study: Ivuxolimab, an antibody that agonizes OX40 (CD134), was administered to the patients. Antecedent anti-PD-1, anti-PD-L1 or anti-CTLA-4 therapy was permissible, with 35% to 40% having received some. Dose-escalation patients' cancers were hepatocellular carcinoma, melanoma, renal cell or head and neck cancer.

The CDR3 extends over 15 amino acids. Trimming shortened V by 5 bases and J by 1 base, and 14 bases separated the two germline ends. CDR1 is MNHNS and CDR2 is SASEGT in the germline V gene. Generated by immunoSEQ multiplex PCR, the TCRdb table keeps only in-frame clones and is missing some. The sample lists just under 55,000 clones, over 70% occurring once. The receptor's source is an adult with an advanced solid tumor such as melanoma, head and neck, liver or kidney cancer. Sequences were derived from CD4+ or CD8+ T cells sorted from blood, sampled in a trial of the OX40 agonist ivuxolimab. The chain uses TRBV6-1 and TRBJ1-1, with D maybe TRBD1 (6 bases). This CDR3 is CASSPQGSSNTEAFF. The CDR3 DNA sequence: TGTGCCAGCAGTCCCCAGGGGTCTTCGAACACTGAAGCTTTCTTT.